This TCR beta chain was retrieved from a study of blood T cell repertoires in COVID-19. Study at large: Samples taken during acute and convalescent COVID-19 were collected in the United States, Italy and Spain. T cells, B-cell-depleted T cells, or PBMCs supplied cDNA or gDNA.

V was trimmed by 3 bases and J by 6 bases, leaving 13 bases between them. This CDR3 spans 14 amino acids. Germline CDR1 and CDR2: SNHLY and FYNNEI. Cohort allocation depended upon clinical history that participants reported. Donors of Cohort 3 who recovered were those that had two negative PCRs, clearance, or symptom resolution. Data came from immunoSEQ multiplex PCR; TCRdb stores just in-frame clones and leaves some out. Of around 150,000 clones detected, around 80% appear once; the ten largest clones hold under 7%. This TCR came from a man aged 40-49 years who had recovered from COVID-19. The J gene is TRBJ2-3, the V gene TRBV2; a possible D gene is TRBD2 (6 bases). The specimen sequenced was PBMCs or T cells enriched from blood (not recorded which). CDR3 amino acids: CASSEPLAPDTQYF. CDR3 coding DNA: TGTGCCAGCAGTGAGCCACTAGCCCCGGATACGCAGTATTTT.